Below, 5 T cell receptor beta chains from the same sample are listed, as sequenced in a study of regulatory T cells in long-lasting Graves disease (dated by TCRdb to the early 2020s). Sample time point, as interpreted from the label and publication: persistent/refractory GD, antithyroid drugs over 5 years with positive TRAb. For both TCR sequencing and RNA sequencing, RNA was extracted from PBMCs in TRIzol. Libraries came from multiplex PCR. Sequenced using an Illumina HiSeq 4000. iRepertoire HTBI primers and Arm-PCR amplification of CDR3 regions were used to construct TCR beta libraries. The public reads were quality trimmed at Q25 with fastp and then assembled into clones with MiXCR by TCRdb, keeping productive beta chains. Entries are consolidated by CDR3 protein sequence, retaining the most common genes and DNA. Within this sample are more than 350,000 distinct CDR3 sequences, with 21% of them counted one time only. 13% to 15% of the sample rests with the top ten.

Sequenced here: peripheral blood mononuclear cells (PBMCs), sampled when the disease was refractory, from a patient treated with antithyroid drugs. The receptors were gathered from a female donor with Graves disease.

This clonotype was seen ten or more times. The CDR3 spells CASSLSGLAGGYPGTGELFF. The CDR3 DNA is TGTGCCAGCAGTTTAAGCGGGCTAGCGGGAGGATACCCGGGCACCGGGGAGCTGTTTTTT. The chain has TRBV28 and TRBJ2-2; 11 bases align to TRBD2. The germline V gene encodes CDR1 MDHEN and CDR2 SYDVKM. The CDR3 spans 20 residues. Trimming cost V 2 bases and J 4 bases; bases outside gene matches: 15.

Many counts were recorded for this clonotype. V gene TRBV12-3 or TRBV12-4 combines with J gene TRBJ1-1; possible D gene TRBD1, 5 bases. The CDR3 loop spans 13 amino acids. The V end lost 3 bases, the J end lost 11 bases, and 16 bases lay between the germline ends. The DNA for the CDR3 is TGTGCCAGCAGTTTCGGTGACAGAACAAGGGCTTTCTTT. It translates to CASSFGDRTRAFF.

The sample holds many counts of this clonotype. The V gene is TRBV3-1, the J gene TRBJ1-2; a possible D gene is TRBD1 (6 bases). V was cut by 1 base and J by 4 bases, with 19 bases left in between. Germline-derived CDR1 and CDR2 are LGHDT and YNNKEL (reference sequence). The length of the CDR3 is 17 residues. The CDR3 DNA is TGTGCCAGCAGCCAAGGTACGTCTCCGGGACACCTCTATGGCTACACCTTC. This sequence encodes CASSQGTSPGHLYGYTF.

The chain couples TRBV30 to TRBJ2-1, with D possibly matching TRBD2 (5 bases). The CDR3 has 15 residues. V was cut by 4 bases and J by 5 bases, with 18 bases left in between. Germline CDR1 and CDR2: GTSNPN and SVGIG (reference sequence). The chain's CDR3 is CAWKRGWGTHNEQFF. The DNA of the CDR3 is TGTGCCTGGAAACGGGGTTGGGGTACCCACAATGAGCAGTTCTTC.

V is TRBV4-1 and J is TRBJ1-5; D remains unclear. Germline V gene data show CDR1 as MGHRA and CDR2 as YSYEKL. There are 14 residues in the CDR3. The V end lost 1 base, the J end lost 3 bases, and 7 bases lay between the germline ends. This CDR3 reads CASSQGQINQPQHF. CDR3 DNA: TGCGCCAGCAGCCAAGGGCAGATCAATCAGCCCCAGCATTTT.